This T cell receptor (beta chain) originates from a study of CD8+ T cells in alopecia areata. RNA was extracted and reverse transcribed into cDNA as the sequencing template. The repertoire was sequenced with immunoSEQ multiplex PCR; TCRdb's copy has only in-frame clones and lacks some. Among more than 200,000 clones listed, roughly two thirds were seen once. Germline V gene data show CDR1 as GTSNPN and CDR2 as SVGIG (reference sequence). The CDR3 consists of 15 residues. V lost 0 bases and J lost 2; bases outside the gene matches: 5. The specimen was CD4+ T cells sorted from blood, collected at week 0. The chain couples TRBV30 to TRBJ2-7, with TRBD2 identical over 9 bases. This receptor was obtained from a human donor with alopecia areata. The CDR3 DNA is TGTGCCTGGAGTGTACGGCGGGGGGGTACCTACGAGCAGTACTTC. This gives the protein CAWSVRRGGTYEQYF.